This T cell receptor (beta chain) was identified during a study of cytomegalovirus exposure and HLA in healthy donors. TCRdb's table, derived via immunoSEQ multiplex PCR, lists solely in-frame clones and lacks some. Among just over 80,000 clones, about 95% were seen once, and the ten largest hold about 1.3%. The CDR3 runs 15 residues. CDR1 LNHDA and CDR2 SQIVND come from the germline V gene (reference sequence). Trimming took off 4 bases at V and 1 base at J, with 13 bases between the two ends. The chain uses TRBV19 and TRBJ2-5; perhaps TRBD2 as D (5 bases). This clonotype originated in a woman in her late teens or twenties in good health and CMV-seronegative. Material: PBMCs. The CDR3 region is CASSRGAGGQETQYF. The CDR3 DNA follows: TGTGCCAGTAGTAGGGGAGCAGGAGGCCAAGAGACCCAGTACTTC.